Sequencing of this T cell receptor (beta chain) was carried out in a study of blood T cell repertoires in COVID-19. Study-wide context: There were acute and convalescent COVID-19 samples, and they came from the United States, Italy and Spain.

The V end lost 3 bases, the J end lost 6 bases, and 17 bases lay between the germline ends. Germline V gene sequence: CDR1 MNHNS, CDR2 SASEGT. The CDR3 extends over 15 amino acids. Original processing notes: Estimated nucleated cell counts came from reference gene primer amplification. Assay: immunoSEQ multiplex PCR; the TCRdb copy retains only in-frame clones and omits some. The V and J calls and clone size were taken over from that table, and D and trimming were inferred from the DNA. This table has 150,000 or so clones, roughly nine tenths appearing once. The V and J genes are TRBV6-1 and TRBJ1-2; the D gene is possibly TRBD1 (6 bases). What was sequenced was peripheral blood. The sequence derives from a woman between 65 and 79 years old with acute or convalescent COVID-19. CDR3 in amino acids: CASSDTTGSPNGYTF. In nucleotides, the CDR3 is TGTGCCAGCAGTGATACCACAGGGAGTCCGAATGGCTACACCTTC.